This is a list of T cell receptor beta chains from one sample in a study of T-cell reconstitution after alpha-beta-depleted transplantation in children. TCRdb reanalysed the PCR reads using MiXCR and keeps one entry per CDR3 protein. The sample lists fewer than 150,000 distinct CDR3 sequences; about a tenth were seen once. Sample: PBMCs, mostly from graft donor cells, taken 180 days after TCRalphabeta/CD19-depleted stem cell transplant. The receptors stem from a girl under two years old who had a stem cell transplant for combined immunodeficiency, so the T cells may come from the graft donor. The CDR3 runs from the conserved cysteine through the conserved F or W. A D gene is named only where the DNA matches it firmly. Rows give clone size only sometimes, using once, few, many, or a class for an expanded clone.

J: TRBJ2-2; V: TRBV5-1; D: .; size: few; CDR3: CASSAALGVTGELFF
J: TRBJ1-6; V: TRBV7-9; D: .; size: .; CDR3: CASSLQGNSPLHF
J: TRBJ2-1; V: TRBV7-9; D: TRBD2; size: few; CDR3: CASSPILAGYNEQFF
J: TRBJ2-1; V: TRBV5-6; D: .; size: few; CDR3: CASSLRPGVHNEQFF
J: TRBJ2-7; V: TRBV12-3/TRBV12-4; D: TRBD2; size: .; CDR3: CASMIGLASYEQYF
J: TRBJ2-7; V: TRBV29-1; D: .; size: many; CDR3: CSVGGRGPYEQYF
J: TRBJ2-7; V: TRBV27; D: TRBD2; size: .; CDR3: CASSLSGLAGLYEQYF
J: TRBJ2-7; V: TRBV15; D: TRBD2; size: .; CDR3: CATSRDISAGEYF
J: TRBJ2-7; V: TRBV12-3/TRBV12-4; D: .; size: few; CDR3: CASSLAGDGTTEQYF
J: TRBJ1-6; V: TRBV5-1; D: .; size: few; CDR3: CASSLVPGQFYNSPLHF
J: TRBJ2-2; V: TRBV12-3/TRBV12-4; D: .; size: .; CDR3: CASRIRGAGELFF
J: TRBJ2-1; V: TRBV5-5; D: TRBD2; size: .; CDR3: CASSLSSSGEQFF
J: TRBJ2-3; V: TRBV7-8; D: TRBD2; size: .; CDR3: CASSLPGGGGSTDTQYF
J: TRBJ1-2; V: TRBV12-3/TRBV12-4; D: .; size: .; CDR3: CASRWGEDGYTF
J: TRBJ1-6; V: TRBV7-2; D: .; size: .; CDR3: CASSLQVADNSPLHF
J: TRBJ1-4; V: TRBV6-1; D: .; size: few; CDR3: CASSHSRPGEKLFF
J: TRBJ1-1; V: TRBV5-1; D: .; size: few; CDR3: CASSLGDSTSKAFF
J: TRBJ2-2; V: TRBV10-3; D: TRBD1; size: many; CDR3: CAISEPGGQGTNTGELFF
J: TRBJ1-6; V: TRBV3-1; D: .; size: few; CDR3: CASSQTGTDYSPLHF
J: TRBJ2-7; V: TRBV20-1; D: TRBD1; size: .; CDR3: CSAPFGGQGYYEQYF
J: TRBJ2-4; V: TRBV5-4; D: .; size: .; CDR3: CASSLPGLDIQYF
J: TRBJ2-1; V: TRBV5-1; D: .; size: .; CDR3: CASSSNQGNEQFF
J: TRBJ1-1; V: TRBV4-3; D: TRBD1; size: few; CDR3: CASSQEDRGRTDTEAFF
J: TRBJ2-4; V: TRBV7-9; D: .; size: .; CDR3: CASSLGGVNIQYF
J: TRBJ2-7; V: TRBV7-2; D: TRBD1; size: many; CDR3: CASSLLTGVDYEQYF
J: TRBJ1-2; V: TRBV12-3/TRBV12-4; D: TRBD1; size: .; CDR3: CASTAGRGLGYTF
J: TRBJ2-1; V: TRBV6-1; D: TRBD1; size: .; CDR3: CASTSDRGLGYGNEQFF
J: TRBJ1-3; V: TRBV12-3/TRBV12-4; D: .; size: .; CDR3: CASSLVGGNTIYF
J: TRBJ2-3; V: TRBV11-3; D: .; size: many; CDR3: CASSVGDTQYF
J: TRBJ2-2; V: TRBV18; D: .; size: .; CDR3: CASSPRPETNTGELFF
J: TRBJ2-2; V: TRBV4-3; D: TRBD1; size: few; CDR3: CASSLLDRAAGELFF
J: TRBJ2-7; V: TRBV5-6; D: .; size: many; CDR3: CASSMDGGSSF
J: TRBJ1-6; V: TRBV12-3/TRBV12-4; D: .; size: many; CDR3: CASSLAVRSPLHF
J: TRBJ2-7; V: TRBV7-2; D: .; size: many; CDR3: CASSFLGAGDEQYF
J: TRBJ2-1; V: TRBV7-9; D: .; size: few; CDR3: CASSYDHSGSNEQFF
J: TRBJ2-1; V: TRBV10-3; D: TRBD2; size: many; CDR3: CAISESASGRNEQFF
J: TRBJ1-4; V: TRBV12-3/TRBV12-4; D: .; size: few; CDR3: CASSPYTGSAEKLFF
J: TRBJ2-1; V: TRBV9; D: .; size: few; CDR3: CASSAEGSPYNEQFF
J: TRBJ2-7; V: TRBV29-1; D: TRBD1; size: few; CDR3: CSVRDSLEQYF
J: TRBJ2-5; V: TRBV7-7; D: TRBD1; size: .; CDR3: CASSLGQVGTEQETQYF
J: TRBJ2-1; V: TRBV20-1; D: TRBD1; size: .; CDR3: CSALTGGESDNEQFF
J: TRBJ1-2; V: TRBV20-1; D: TRBD1; size: .; CDR3: CSAYGQGRNYGYTF
J: TRBJ2-2; V: TRBV12-5; D: TRBD2; size: .; CDR3: CASALGGLHTGELFF
J: TRBJ2-7; V: TRBV20-1; D: TRBD2; size: .; CDR3: CSARDPLAGGDEQYF
J: TRBJ2-1; V: TRBV12-3/TRBV12-4; D: TRBD1; size: many; CDR3: CASSWTGEGYNEQFF
J: TRBJ2-7; V: TRBV20-1; D: TRBD1; size: many; CDR3: CSASPDRDEQYF
J: TRBJ2-7; V: TRBV29-1; D: TRBD1; size: few; CDR3: CSVAIYGTGPEQYF
J: TRBJ2-7; V: TRBV6-5; D: .; size: .; CDR3: CASSPRGLKGQYF